The rows below give T cell receptor beta chains drawn from one sample of a study of blood T cell repertoires in COVID-19. Clones were read by immunoSEQ multiplex PCR, and TCRdb kept only the in-frame ones, dropping some. The data show approximately 50,000 clones, around 81% seen once. Material for sequencing was peripheral blood. These receptor sequences come from a woman over 75 with COVID-19, enrolled during active disease. The CDR3 runs from the conserved cysteine through the conserved F or W. D genes are given only for firm matches. The listing skips clone size in some rows; elsewhere it reads once, few, many or a size class.

CDR3: CASSNRDRVYNEQFF
DNA: TGTGCCAGCAGTAACCGGGACAGGGTCTACAATGAGCAGTTCTTC
V: TRBV27
D: TRBD1
size: .
J: TRBJ2-1
length: 15

CDR3: CASSLHQGGTGAFF
DNA: TGTGCCAGCAGTCTCCATCAGGGGGGAACGGGAGCTTTCTTT
V: TRBV28
D: TRBD1
size: .
J: TRBJ1-1
length: 14

CDR3: CASSLGSGALGNTIYF
DNA: TGTGCCAGCAGCTTAGGGTCAGGGGCGCTGGGAAACACCATATATTTT
V: TRBV7-2
D: .
size: .
J: TRBJ1-3
length: 16

CDR3: CASSFWTSGRGSYNEQFF
DNA: TGTGCCAGCAGCTTTTGGACTAGCGGGAGGGGCTCCTACAATGAGCAGTTCTTC
V: TRBV13
D: TRBD2
size: .
J: TRBJ2-1
length: 18

CDR3: CASSGTLAGDDNEQFF
DNA: TGCGCCAGCAGTGGAACCCTAGCGGGGGACGACAATGAGCAGTTCTTC
V: TRBV10-1
D: TRBD2
size: .
J: TRBJ2-1
length: 16

CDR3: CASSEDQGRNQPQHF
DNA: TGTGCCAGCAGTGAAGATCAGGGTAGGAATCAGCCCCAGCATTTT
V: TRBV2
D: .
size: .
J: TRBJ1-5
length: 15

CDR3: CASRSGMASGSYNEQFF
DNA: TGTGCCAGCAGGTCTGGTATGGCTAGCGGTTCCTACAATGAGCAGTTCTTC
V: TRBV7-9
D: TRBD2
size: .
J: TRBJ2-1
length: 17

CDR3: CASSPSSGGSYEQYF
DNA: TGTGCCAGCAGCCCCTCTTCGGGAGGGTCCTACGAGCAGTACTTC
V: TRBV6-5
D: TRBD2
size: .
J: TRBJ2-7
length: 15

CDR3: CASSGGASYEQYF
DNA: TGTGCCAGCAGCGGGGGGGCTTCCTACGAGCAGTACTTC
V: TRBV27
D: TRBD2
size: .
J: TRBJ2-7
length: 13

CDR3: CASSGAGSASYNEQFF
DNA: TGTGCCAGCAGCGGGGCGGGTAGCGCCTCCTACAATGAGCAGTTCTTC
V: TRBV9
D: .
size: .
J: TRBJ2-1
length: 16

CDR3: CASSGIGTGDDYEQYF
DNA: TGTGCCAGCAGCGGGATAGGGACAGGGGATGACTACGAGCAGTACTTC
V: TRBV7-9
D: TRBD1
size: .
J: TRBJ2-7
length: 16

CDR3: CASSRGYHNEQFF
DNA: TGTGCCAGCAGTAGAGGGTACCACAATGAGCAGTTCTTC
V: TRBV6-5
D: .
size: .
J: TRBJ2-1
length: 13

CDR3: CASRLAGGPGGEQFF
DNA: TGCGCCAGTAGACTAGCGGGAGGGCCAGGGGGGGAGCAGTTCTTC
V: TRBV10-2
D: TRBD2
size: few
J: TRBJ2-1
length: 15

CDR3: CASRGSPNTEAFF
DNA: TGTGCCAGCCGAGGCTCCCCGAACACTGAAGCTTTCTTT
V: TRBV7-9
D: .
size: few
J: TRBJ1-1
length: 13

CDR3: CASSADRGGWGTEAFF
DNA: TGTGCCAGTAGTGCCGACAGGGGGGGTTGGGGCACTGAAGCTTTCTTT
V: TRBV19
D: TRBD1
size: few
J: TRBJ1-1
length: 16

CDR3: CATHSGTSINEQFF
DNA: TGTGCCACTCACTCCGGGACTAGCATCAATGAGCAGTTCTTC
V: TRBV19
D: TRBD2
size: .
J: TRBJ2-1
length: 14

CDR3: CASSQGITGGWNYGYTF
DNA: TGCGCCAGCAGCCAGGGTATCACAGGGGGATGGAACTATGGCTACACCTTC
V: TRBV4-1
D: TRBD1
size: few
J: TRBJ1-2
length: 17

CDR3: CASSLAGGSGNTIYF
DNA: TGTGCCAGCAGCCTCGCCGGGGGCTCTGGAAACACCATATATTTT
V: TRBV9
D: .
size: .
J: TRBJ1-3
length: 15

CDR3: CASSAGLAGEQYF
DNA: TGCGCCAGCAGCGCGGGACTAGCCGGGGAGCAGTACTTC
V: TRBV5-1
D: TRBD2
size: .
J: TRBJ2-7
length: 13

CDR3: CASSPGTEQYF
DNA: TGTGCCAGCAGTCCCGGGACAGAGCAGTACTTC
V: TRBV3-1/TRBV3-2
D: .
size: .
J: TRBJ2-7
length: 11

CDR3: CASSRTDTDTQYF
DNA: TGTGCCAGCTCTCGGACTGACACAGATACGCAGTATTTT
V: TRBV18
D: .
size: .
J: TRBJ2-3
length: 13

CDR3: CASSELGGRADTIYF
DNA: TGTGCCAGCAGTGAATTAGGAGGCCGCGCGGACACCATATATTTT
V: TRBV25-1
D: .
size: .
J: TRBJ1-3
length: 15

CDR3: CASSYPTSGRDTQYF
DNA: TGTGCCAGCAGTTACCCAACTAGCGGGAGGGATACGCAGTATTTT
V: TRBV6-5
D: TRBD2
size: .
J: TRBJ2-3
length: 15

CDR3: CASSLMELGANVLTF
DNA: TGTGCCAGCAGCCTTATGGAGCTGGGGGCCAACGTCCTGACTTTC
V: TRBV6-5
D: .
size: .
J: TRBJ2-6
length: 15

CDR3: CASSQGRDTQYF
DNA: TGTGCCAGCAGCCAGGGGCGGGATACGCAGTATTTT
V: TRBV7-8
D: .
size: few
J: TRBJ2-3
length: 12